The present entry profiles one T cell receptor (beta chain) with its context. Source study methods: From reference gene primer amplification, estimates of nucleated cell counts were derived. The table came from immunoSEQ multiplex PCR; TCRdb's copy has only in-frame clones and leaves some out. That table furnishes V, J and clone size, whereas the DNA furnished D and trimming. The sample shows about 140,000 clones, approximately 89% of them seen only once. This sample was taken from a study of blood T cell repertoires in COVID-19. Study-wide context: COVID-19 samples from acute and convalescent phases originated in the United States, Italy and Spain.

There are 15 residues in the CDR3. Germline CDR1 reads MNHEY; CDR2 reads SVGAGI. J was trimmed by 7 bases and V by 2 bases; bases with no gene match: 6. The chain uses TRBV6-5 and TRBJ2-2, with 8 bases matching TRBD1. The TCR was taken from a human donor in a cohort sampled during active COVID-19. The sample was peripheral blood. CDR3 bases: TGTGCCAGCAGTTACGGGCAGGGGGCAGTCGGGGAGCTGTTTTTT. It specifies CASSYGQGAVGELFF.